The 8 T cell receptor beta chains in this list originate from one sample, sequenced in a study of shared clonotypes between healthy human individuals. Sequenced by immunoSEQ multiplex PCR; TCRdb stores in-frame clones only, minus some. Of hundreds of thousands of clones in the sample, about 98% were seen once. Naive CD8 cells comprised CD45RO-negative, CCR7-positively selected cells, excluding terminally differentiated effector memory CD45RA+ cells. Sequenced input: naive CD8+ T cells sorted from blood. The source of these receptors is a man in his thirties or forties in good health.

In DNA, the CDR3 is TGCGCCAGCAGCCAAGACCCTAACCCTTACGAGCAGTACTTC. It codes for CASSQDPNPYEQYF. This rearrangement joins TRBV4-1 to TRBJ2-7; D is unclear. V lost 0 bases, J lost 4 bases, and 10 bases lay in between. Germline CDR1 MGHRA, CDR2 YSYEKL. The CDR3 loop spans 14 amino acids.

The chain is built from TRBV7-6 and TRBJ2-1; perhaps TRBD2 as D (6 bases). Germline assignment: CDR1 SGHVS and CDR2 FNYEAQ. With 6 bases removed from V and 8 bases from J, the gap between germline ends came to 11 bases. The CDR3 runs to 12 residues. The CDR3 coding sequence is TGTGCCAGCAGATCGGAGGGCTATGAGCAGTTCTTC. It encodes CASRSEGYEQFF.

The V gene is TRBV5-5, the J gene TRBJ2-5; D gene ambiguous. Germline CDR1 and CDR2: SGHKS and YYEKEE (reference sequence). Trimming stripped 0 bases from V and 2 bases from J, with 11 bases between. The CDR3 totals 15 residues. The CDR3 sequence: CASSLVATNQETQYF. The CDR3 coding sequence is TGTGCCAGCAGCTTGGTTGCCACAAATCAAGAGACCCAGTACTTC.

The chain carries TRBV7-9 and TRBJ1-1, with D unresolved. This CDR3 has 16 residues. CDR1 SEHNR and CDR2 FQNEAQ come from the germline V gene (reference sequence). The V and J ends lost 2 bases and 0 bases respectively, with 13 bases between them. The CDR3 DNA is TGTGCCAGCAGCTTATTACCTGGACGGGTGAACACTGAAGCTTTCTTT. Protein product: CASSLLPGRVNTEAFF.

The V call is TRBV29-1, the J call TRBJ2-7, with D maybe TRBD1 (5 bases). Germline CDR1 reads SQVTM; CDR2 reads ANQGSEA. V was cut by 5 bases and J by 4 bases, with 12 bases left in between. This CDR3 is built from 12 residues. CDR3 in amino acids: CSVNRGRYEQYF. CDR3 nucleotides: TGCAGCGTTAATAGGGGAAGGTACGAGCAGTACTTC.

V and J are TRBV4-3 and TRBJ1-1; no definite D call. This CDR3 is built from 18 residues. Germline-derived CDR1 and CDR2 are LGHNA and YSLEER. Between the trimmed V and J ends, which lost 0 bases and 5 bases, there was a span of 22 bases. CDR3 DNA sequence: TGCGCCAGCAGCCAAGAATTGCCCGACGTCGGAGGGAGGACTGAAGCTTTCTTT. It is translated as CASSQELPDVGGRTEAFF.

The chain employs TRBV15 and TRBJ2-1; D possibly matches TRBD1 or TRBD2 (5 bases each). The CDR3 is 16 residues long. CDR1 is LNHNV and CDR2 is YYDKDF in the germline V gene (reference sequence). V was trimmed by 3 bases and J by 2 bases, leaving 14 bases between them. DNA for the CDR3: TGTGCCACCAGCAGTGCCGGGACGGCAACCTACAATGAGCAGTTCTTC. This translates into CATSSAGTATYNEQFF.

The V call is TRBV10-2, the J call TRBJ2-2, with unresolved D. This CDR3 comprises 13 residues. The V gene lost 3 bases and the J gene lost 4 bases, with 6 bases spanning the gap. Germline assignment: CDR1 WSHSY and CDR2 SAAADI. The DNA of the CDR3 is TGCGCCAGCAGTGACAGCCTCACCGGGGAGCTGTTTTTT. It translates to CASSDSLTGELFF.